Included here is one TCR beta chain sequence, with context. Its specificity is unknown. V lost 3 bases to trimming and J lost 4 bases, with 9 bases between them. Germline V CDR1 and CDR2: MNHEY, SMNVEV (reference sequence). This CDR3 comprises 13 residues. The PCR employed 60 Vbeta primers together with 13 Jbeta primers. Generated by immunoSEQ multiplex PCR, the TCRdb table keeps only in-frame clones and is missing some. The top ten hold 2% to 2.5% of the sample, which has about 140,000 clones, about 80% seen once. This sample stems from a study of cytomegalovirus exposure and HLA in healthy donors. Study conclusions and caveats: Associated with cytomegalovirus, according to the listing, were fewer than 200 TCR beta chains. It was taken for granted in presence/absence analyses that sequencing depth across donors was roughly uniform. Using a false discovery rate of 0.05, a later analysis showed that 15,000 to 20,000 TCR beta sequences were associated with HLA alleles.

Healthy individuals who donated bone marrow served as the donors. Source material: PBMCs. The chain carries TRBV27 and TRBJ2-5; D ambiguous. This clonotype was sampled from a man aged 30-40 years in good health and CMV-seronegative. The CDR3 sequence: CASSFLPVETQYF. The CDR3 DNA is TGTGCCAGCAGTTTTCTTCCCGTAGAGACCCAGTACTTC.